Here is one T cell receptor (beta chain) with its context. Its antigen is as yet unknown. The data stem from a study of early stage breast cancer tumors. Study in general: Each sample averaged approximately 9.7-fold read coverage.

From germline, CDR1 is SGHTA and CDR2 FQGNSA. The CDR3 is 15 residues long. Trimming removed 3 bases from V and 2 bases from J, with 14 bases in between. General observations from the study: Enriched TCRB sequences shared across patients were mostly commonly generated sequences. Tumor and normal breast were distinguished via blood comparison in about 90% of the 16 patients.

Profiling relied on immunoSEQ multiplex PCR, and the TCRdb table lists in-frame clones only, not all of them. Of approximately 48,000 clones listed, about nine tenths are singletons. Sequences were obtained from blood. J is TRBJ2-7 and V is TRBV7-2, with D perhaps matching TRBD2 (5 bases). The TCR was taken from a person between 65 and 79 years old with breast cancer. CDR3 protein: CASSLSSGPPYEQYF. The CDR3 DNA sequence: TGTGCCAGCAGCTTGAGCAGCGGACCCCCCTACGAGCAGTACTTC.